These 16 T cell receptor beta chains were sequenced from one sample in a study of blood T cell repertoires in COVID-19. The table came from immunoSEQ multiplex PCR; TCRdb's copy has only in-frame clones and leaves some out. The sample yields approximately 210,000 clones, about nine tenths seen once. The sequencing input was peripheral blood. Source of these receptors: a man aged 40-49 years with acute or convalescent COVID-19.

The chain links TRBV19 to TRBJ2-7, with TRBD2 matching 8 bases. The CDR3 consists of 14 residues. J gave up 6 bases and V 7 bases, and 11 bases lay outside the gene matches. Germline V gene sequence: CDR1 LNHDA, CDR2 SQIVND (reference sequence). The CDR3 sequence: CASTPGGRGGEQYF. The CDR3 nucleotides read TGTGCCAGTACCCCGGGAGGGCGAGGTGGCGAGCAGTACTTC.

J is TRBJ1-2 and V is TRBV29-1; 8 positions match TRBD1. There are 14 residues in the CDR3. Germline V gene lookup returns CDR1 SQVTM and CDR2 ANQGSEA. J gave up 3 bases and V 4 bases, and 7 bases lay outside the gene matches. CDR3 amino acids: CSVGLGQGDYGYTF. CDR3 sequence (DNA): TGCAGCGTTGGCCTTGGACAGGGAGACTATGGCTACACCTTC.

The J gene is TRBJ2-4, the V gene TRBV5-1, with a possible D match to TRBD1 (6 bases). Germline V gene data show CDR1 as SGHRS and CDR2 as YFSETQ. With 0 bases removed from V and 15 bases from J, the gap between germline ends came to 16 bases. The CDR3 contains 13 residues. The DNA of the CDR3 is TGCGCCAGCAGCTTGGGCCCCGCCGGACAGTGGTACTTC. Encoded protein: CASSLGPAGQWYF.

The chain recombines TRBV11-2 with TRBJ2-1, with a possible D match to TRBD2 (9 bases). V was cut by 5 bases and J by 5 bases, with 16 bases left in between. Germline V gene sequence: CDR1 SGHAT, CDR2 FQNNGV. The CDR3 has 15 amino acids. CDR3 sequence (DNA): TGTGCCAGCAGCCAGGGGGCTAGCGGGGACAATGAGCAGTTCTTC. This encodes CASSQGASGDNEQFF. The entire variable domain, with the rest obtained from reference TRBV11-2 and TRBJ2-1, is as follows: EAGVAQSPRYKIIEKRQSVAFWCNPISGHATLYWYQQILGQGPKLLIQFQNNGVVDDSQLPKDRFSAERLKGVDSTLKIQPAKLEDSAVYLCASSQGASGDNEQFFGPGTRLTVL.

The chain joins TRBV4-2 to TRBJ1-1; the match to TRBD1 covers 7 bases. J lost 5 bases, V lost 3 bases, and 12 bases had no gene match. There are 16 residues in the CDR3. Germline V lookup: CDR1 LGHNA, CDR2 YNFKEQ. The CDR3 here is CASSQPIHRGLTEAFF. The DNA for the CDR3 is TGTGCCAGCAGCCAGCCGATCCACAGGGGTCTGACTGAAGCTTTCTTT.

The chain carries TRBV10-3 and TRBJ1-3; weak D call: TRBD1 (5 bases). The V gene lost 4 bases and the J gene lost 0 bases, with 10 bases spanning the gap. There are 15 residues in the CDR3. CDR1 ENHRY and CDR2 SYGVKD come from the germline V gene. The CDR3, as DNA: TGTGCCATCAGTGGGGGGGAAATCTCTGGAAACACCATATATTTT. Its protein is CAISGGEISGNTIYF.

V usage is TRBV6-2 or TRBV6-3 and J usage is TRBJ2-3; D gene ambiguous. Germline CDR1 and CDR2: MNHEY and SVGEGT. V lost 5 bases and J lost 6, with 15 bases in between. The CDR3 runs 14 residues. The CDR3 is CASSLLVRTDTQYF. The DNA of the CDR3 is TGTGCCAGCAGTCTGCTAGTACGAACCGATACGCAGTATTTT.

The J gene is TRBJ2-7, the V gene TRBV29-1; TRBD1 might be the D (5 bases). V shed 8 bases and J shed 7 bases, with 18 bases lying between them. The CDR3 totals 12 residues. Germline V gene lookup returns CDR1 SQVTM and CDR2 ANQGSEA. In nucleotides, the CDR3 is TGCAGCTCCAAAGGGGCCAGTCGGGAGCAGTACTTC. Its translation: CSSKGASREQYF.

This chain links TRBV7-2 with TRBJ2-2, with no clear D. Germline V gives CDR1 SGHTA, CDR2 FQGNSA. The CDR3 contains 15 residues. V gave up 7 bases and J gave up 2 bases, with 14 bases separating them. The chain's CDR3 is CASTAQEGNTGELFF. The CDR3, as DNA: TGTGCCAGCACTGCCCAGGAAGGCAACACCGGGGAGCTGTTTTTT. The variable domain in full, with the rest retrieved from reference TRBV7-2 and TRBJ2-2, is GAGVSQSPSNKVTEKGKDVELRCDPISGHTALYWYRQSLGQGLEFLIYFQGNSAPDKSGLPSDRFSAERTGGSVSTLTIQRTQQEDSAVYLCASTAQEGNTGELFFGEGSRLTVL.

The CDR3 here is CASSQGGRGRVEQYF. CDR3 in DNA: TGTGCCAGCAGCCAGGGGGGCAGGGGGCGCGTCGAGCAGTACTTC. The rearrangement links TRBV2 to TRBJ2-7, with TRBD1 matching over 8 bases. This CDR3 is 15 amino acids long. The V gene end was trimmed by 6 bases and the J gene end by 6 bases; junction bases not matched to a gene: 13. Per germline, CDR1 SNHLY and CDR2 FYNNEI.

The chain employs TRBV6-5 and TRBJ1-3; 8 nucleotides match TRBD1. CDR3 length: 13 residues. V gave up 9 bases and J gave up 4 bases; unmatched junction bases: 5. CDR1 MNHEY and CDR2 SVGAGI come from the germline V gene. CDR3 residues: CASSRGLGNTIYF. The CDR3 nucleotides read TGTGCCAGTTCCAGGGGGCTCGGAAACACCATATATTTT.

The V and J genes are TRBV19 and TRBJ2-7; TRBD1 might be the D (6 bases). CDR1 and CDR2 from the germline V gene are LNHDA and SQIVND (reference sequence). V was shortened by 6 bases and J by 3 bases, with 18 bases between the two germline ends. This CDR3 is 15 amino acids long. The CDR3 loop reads CASRRQANFLYEQYF. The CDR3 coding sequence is TGTGCCAGTAGAAGACAGGCCAATTTTCTCTACGAGCAGTACTTC.

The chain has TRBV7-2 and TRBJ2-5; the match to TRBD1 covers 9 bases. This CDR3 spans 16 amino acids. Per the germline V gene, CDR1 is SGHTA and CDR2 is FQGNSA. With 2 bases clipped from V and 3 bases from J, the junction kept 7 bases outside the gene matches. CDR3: CASSLWGQGWEETQYF. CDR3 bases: TGTGCCAGCAGCTTATGGGGACAGGGATGGGAAGAGACCCAGTACTTC.

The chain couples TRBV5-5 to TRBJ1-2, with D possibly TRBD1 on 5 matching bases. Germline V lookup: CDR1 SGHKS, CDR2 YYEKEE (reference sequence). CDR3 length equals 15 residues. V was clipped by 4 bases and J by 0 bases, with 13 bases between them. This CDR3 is CASSNTQGTNYGYTF. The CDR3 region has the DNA TGTGCCAGCAGCAACACCCAGGGAACTAACTATGGCTACACCTTC.

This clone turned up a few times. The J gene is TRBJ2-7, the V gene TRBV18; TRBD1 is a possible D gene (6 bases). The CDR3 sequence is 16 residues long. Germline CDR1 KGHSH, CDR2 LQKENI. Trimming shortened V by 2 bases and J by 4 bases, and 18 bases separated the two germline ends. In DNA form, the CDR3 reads TGTGCCAGCTCACCATGGAAAAGCGGACAGAGATACGAGCAGTACTTC. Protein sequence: CASSPWKSGQRYEQYF.

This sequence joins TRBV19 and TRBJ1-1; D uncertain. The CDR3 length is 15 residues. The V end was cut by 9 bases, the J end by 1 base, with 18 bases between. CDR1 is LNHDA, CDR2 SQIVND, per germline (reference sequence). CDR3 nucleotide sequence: TGTGCCAGCCCCCCGAGTCGAACTAGGAACACTGAAGCTTTCTTT. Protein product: CASPPSRTRNTEAFF.